This record concerns one T cell receptor beta chain sequence. This clone was counted a single time. Its antigen remains unidentified. Per-nucleotide qualities are absent, and no much larger clonotype sits a single base away. TCRbeta CDR3 regions were amplified from genomic DNA by means of the immunoSEQ Assay, a bias-controlled multiplex PCR. The authors' pipeline ran thus. Nucleated cell counts per sample were estimated from amplification of reference gene primers within the assay. To quantify the absolute abundance of each unique TCRbeta CDR3 rearrangement, sequence reads were collapsed and filtered. For each sample, productive Simpson clonality was calculated as the square root of Simpson's diversity index over productive rearrangements. TCRdb mirrors the immuneACCESS table, restricted to in-frame sequences. Some clones are absent from its copies; in checked studies, under half trace to an unresolved V gene, and the reason for the others is unknown. V, J and clone size were drawn from that table, and D and trimming were deduced from the DNA. In this sample the table shows under 200,000 clones, around 83% of which occur a single time. Of the sample, roughly 25% falls within the top ten clones.

In the germline V gene, CDR1 corresponds to LGHNA and CDR2 to YSLEER. From the cysteine up to the phenylalanine, the CDR3 has a length of 18 residues. Here the CDR3 DNA is all that survives: 54 bases in frame from base 1. Between the V and J ends, shortened by 0 bases and 0 bases respectively, the junction contains 15 bases. This sample was included in a study of blood T cell repertoires in COVID-19 (dated by TCRdb to the early 2020s). A note on the overall study: Recovered participants in ImmuneRACE Cohort 3 were defined by two consecutive negative NP/OP PCR tests, clearance by a healthcare professional, or resolution of symptoms. Samples from collaborators originated in the United States, Italy and Spain and spanned both the acute and convalescent phases of COVID-19. The material from the prospective study consisted of cDNA or gDNA derived from T cells, B-cell-depleted T cells, or PBMCs. The dataset comprised deeply sampled blood TCRbeta repertoires from subjects exposed to, actively infected with, or recovered from COVID-19. A freely available public database, intended as a resource for researchers studying the immune response to SARS-CoV-2, is where the repertoires were released. The samples were drawn from two sources: the first 160 participants of the ongoing ImmuneRACE study, and fewer than 1,500 subjects contributed by 6 global collaborators. The sample metadata nearly always contained a de-identified subject ID, COVID-19 status, age in years and sex. Where available, HLA class I and class II types were taken from metadata supplied by the sample provider and were not determined by assay-based typing.

Beyond this particular receptor, the publication reports: Clinical and demographic metadata were provided uncurated, with the amount varying by source and participant.

In the prospective study, participants were roughly 18 to 95 years old, resided in fewer than 25 geographic areas of the United States, and were enrolled through a virtual design. In the prospective study, cohorts were assigned on the basis of participant-reported clinical history obtained from a screening survey and a study questionnaire. Each participant in the prospective study had whole blood, serum and a nasopharyngeal or oropharyngeal swab collected by mobile phlebotomists. Participants in the prospective study had the option to provide additional blood draws and questionnaires over a roughly 2-month period. Before DNA extraction, blood samples from the prospective study were shipped at room temperature or frozen.

This sequence was found in a woman between 35 and 50 years old in a cohort exposed to, infected with or recovered from COVID-19 (not recorded which). The V gene is TRBV4-3 and the J gene is TRBJ1-3; the D gene cannot be resolved reliably. Specimen: PBMCs or T cells enriched from blood (not recorded which). The CDR3: CASSQEWRASISGNTIYF. The sequence in DNA is TGCGCCAGCAGCCAAGAATGGCGGGCATCCATCTCTGGAAACACCATATATTTT.